These 5 T cell receptor beta chains originate from one sample sequenced in a study of T-cell reconstitution after alpha-beta-depleted transplantation in children (dated by TCRdb to 2016 to 2018). Libraries were built with PCR. This sample was sequenced with an Illumina HiSeq 2500. TCR library preparation used molecular barcoding, with unique molecular identifiers applied to normalize quantification of the TCRbeta repertoire. The public reads were quality trimmed at Q25 with fastp and then assembled into clones with MiXCR by TCRdb, keeping productive beta chains. Rows with one shared CDR3 protein collapse into an entry with the most common genes and DNA. For this sample there are over 150,000 distinct CDR3 sequences; about 7% appear just once. The top ten hold approximately 6% of the sample. Per the publication, the treatment or condition label means: allogeneic hematopoietic cell transplantation with graft depleted of TCRalphabeta T cells and CD19 B cells.

The specimen comprised PBMCs, sampled before TCRalphabeta/CD19-depleted stem cell transplant. Receptors originate from a boy aged 2 to 9 with acute lymphoblastic leukemia, due to receive a stem cell transplant.

The table lists this clonotype with many counts. The chain combines TRBV6-2 or TRBV6-3 with TRBJ1-1; 8 positions agree with TRBD1. Trimming cost V 2 bases and J 5 bases; bases outside gene matches: 4. CDR3 length: 14 amino acids. Germline CDR1 MNHEY, CDR2 SVGEGT. DNA of the CDR3: TGTGCCAGCAGTTACCAGGGGGCGATGACTGAAGCTTTCTTT. This sequence encodes CASSYQGAMTEAFF.

This clonotype has more than one count but fewer than ten. The chain couples TRBV7-2 to TRBJ2-1; the match to TRBD2 covers 9 bases. The CDR3 runs to 15 residues. J was trimmed by 10 bases and V by 0 bases; bases with no gene match: 7. CDR1 is SGHTA and CDR2 is FQGNSA in the germline V gene. CDR3 region: CASSLALAGPSEQFF. In DNA, the CDR3 is TGTGCCAGCAGCTTAGCGCTAGCGGGGCCCTCCGAGCAGTTCTTC.

This clonotype was detected ten times or more. V usage is TRBV6-5 and J usage is TRBJ1-1; no firm D call. V was cut by 0 bases and J by 7 bases, with 9 bases left in between. The length of the CDR3 is 13 residues. Germline assignment: CDR1 MNHEY and CDR2 SVGAGI. The CDR3 coding sequence is TGTGCCAGCAGTTACTCTGAGGAAAATGAAGCTTTCTTT. Translated: CASSYSEENEAFF.

The rearrangement links TRBV4-2 to TRBJ2-7, with 10 bases identical to TRBD1. The CDR3 runs 15 residues. The germline gives CDR1 LGHNA, CDR2 YNFKEQ. After removal of 0 bases from V and 4 bases from J, the junction contained 3 bases not matched to a gene. The CDR3 DNA sequence: TGTGCCAGCAGCCAAGAAGGGACAGGGGAGTACGAGCAGTACTTC. Translating gives CASSQEGTGEYEQYF.

This clonotype has a count of ten or more. The V call is TRBV2, the J call TRBJ1-6; 7 positions match TRBD1. CDR3 length: 15 amino acids. V lost 5 bases, J lost 8 bases, and 9 bases stayed unmatched. The germline CDR1 and CDR2 sequences are SNHLY and FYNNEI. CDR3 sequence reads: CASSTTGSVDSPLHF. Here the CDR3 DNA reads TGTGCCAGCAGTACGACAGGGAGTGTTGATTCACCCCTCCACTTT.